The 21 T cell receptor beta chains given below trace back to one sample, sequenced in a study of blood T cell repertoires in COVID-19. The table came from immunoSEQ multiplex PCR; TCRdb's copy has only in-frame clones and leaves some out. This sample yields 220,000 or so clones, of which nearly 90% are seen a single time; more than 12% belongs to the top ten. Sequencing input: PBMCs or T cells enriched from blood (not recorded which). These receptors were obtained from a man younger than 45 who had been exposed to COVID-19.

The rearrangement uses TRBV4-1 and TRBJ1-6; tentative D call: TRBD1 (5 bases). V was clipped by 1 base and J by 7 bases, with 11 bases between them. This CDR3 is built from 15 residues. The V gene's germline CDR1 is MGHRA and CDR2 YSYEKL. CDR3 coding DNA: TGCGCCAGCAGCCAAGTCCAGGGCCCAAATTCACCCCTCCACTTT. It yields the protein CASSQVQGPNSPLHF.

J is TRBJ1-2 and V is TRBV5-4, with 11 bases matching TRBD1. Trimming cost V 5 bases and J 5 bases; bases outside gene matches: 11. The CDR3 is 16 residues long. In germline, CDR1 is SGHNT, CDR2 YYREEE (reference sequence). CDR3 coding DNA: TGTGCCAGCAGAACCGAGCGGACAGGGGGCAGGTATGGCTACACCTTC. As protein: CASRTERTGGRYGYTF.

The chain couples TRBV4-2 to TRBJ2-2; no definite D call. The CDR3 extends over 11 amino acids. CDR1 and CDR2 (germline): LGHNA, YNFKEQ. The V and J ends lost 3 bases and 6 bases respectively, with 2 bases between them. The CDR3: CASSHAGELFF. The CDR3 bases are TGTGCCAGCAGCCACGCCGGGGAGCTGTTTTTT.

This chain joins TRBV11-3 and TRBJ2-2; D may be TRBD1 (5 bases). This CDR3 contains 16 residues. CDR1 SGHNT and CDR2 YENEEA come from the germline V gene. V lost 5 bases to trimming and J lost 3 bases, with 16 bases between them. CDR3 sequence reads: CASSHPRGSHTGELFF. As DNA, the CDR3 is TGTGCCAGCAGCCATCCAAGGGGCAGCCACACCGGGGAGCTGTTTTTT.

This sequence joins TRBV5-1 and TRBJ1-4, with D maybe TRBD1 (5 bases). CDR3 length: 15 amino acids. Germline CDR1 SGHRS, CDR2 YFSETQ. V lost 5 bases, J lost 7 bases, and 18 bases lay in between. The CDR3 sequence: CASSHGGEQGEKLFF. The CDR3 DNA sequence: TGCGCCAGCAGTCATGGAGGGGAGCAGGGTGAAAAACTGTTTTTT.

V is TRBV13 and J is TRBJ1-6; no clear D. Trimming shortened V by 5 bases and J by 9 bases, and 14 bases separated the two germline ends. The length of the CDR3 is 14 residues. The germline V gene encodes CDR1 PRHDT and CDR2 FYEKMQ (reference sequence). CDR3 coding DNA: TGTGCCAGCAGCGACCGTTACCCGGGTTCACCCCTCCACTTT. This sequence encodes CASSDRYPGSPLHF.

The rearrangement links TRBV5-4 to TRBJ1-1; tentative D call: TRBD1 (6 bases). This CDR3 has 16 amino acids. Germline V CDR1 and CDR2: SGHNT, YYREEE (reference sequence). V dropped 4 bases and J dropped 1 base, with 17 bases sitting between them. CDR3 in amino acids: CASSLKTGLANTEAFF. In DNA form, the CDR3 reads TGTGCCAGCAGCCTAAAAACAGGGCTGGCGAACACTGAAGCTTTCTTT. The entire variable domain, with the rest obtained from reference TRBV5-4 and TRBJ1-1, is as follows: ETGVTQSPTHLIKTRGQQVTLRCSSQSGHNTVSWYQQALGQGPQFIFQYYREEENGRGNFPPRFSGLQFPNYSSELNVNALELDDSALYLCASSLKTGLANTEAFFGQGTRLTVV.

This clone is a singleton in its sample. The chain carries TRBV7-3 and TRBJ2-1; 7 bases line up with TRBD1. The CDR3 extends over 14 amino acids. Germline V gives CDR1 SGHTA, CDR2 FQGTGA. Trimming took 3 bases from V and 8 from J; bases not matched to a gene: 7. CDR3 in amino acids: CASSFDRDVDEQFF. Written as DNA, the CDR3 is TGTGCCAGCAGCTTCGACAGGGATGTTGATGAGCAGTTCTTC.

CDR3 protein: CASSVKRANTGELFF. The CDR3 region has the DNA TGTGCCAGCAGCGTAAAGCGGGCGAACACCGGGGAGCTGTTTTTT. The rearrangement links TRBV5-8 to TRBJ2-2, with D possibly being TRBD2 (6 bases). CDR1 SGHTS and CDR2 YDEGEE come from the germline V gene. This CDR3 contains 15 residues. Trimming took 4 bases from V and 0 from J, leaving 10 bases between them. Looking up the rest from reference TRBV5-8 and TRBJ2-2 gives the full variable domain: EAGVTQSPTHLIKTRGQQATLRCSPISGHTSVYWYQQALGLGLQFLLWYDEGEERNRGNFPPRFSGRQFPNYSSELNVNALELEDSALYLCASSVKRANTGELFFGEGSRLTVL.

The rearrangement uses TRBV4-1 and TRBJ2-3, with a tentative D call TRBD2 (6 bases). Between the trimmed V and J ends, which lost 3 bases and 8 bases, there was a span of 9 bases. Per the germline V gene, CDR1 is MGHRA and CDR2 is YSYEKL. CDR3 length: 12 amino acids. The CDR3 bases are TGCGCCAGCAGCCAGGAGGGACTTACGCAGTATTTT. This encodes CASSQEGLTQYF.

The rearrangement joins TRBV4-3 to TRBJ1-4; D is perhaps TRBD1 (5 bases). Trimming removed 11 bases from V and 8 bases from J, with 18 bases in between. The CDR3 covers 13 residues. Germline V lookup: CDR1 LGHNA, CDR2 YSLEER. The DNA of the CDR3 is TGCGCCCGATTCAACAGAAAGGGGGAAAAACTGTTTTTT. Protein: CARFNRKGEKLFF.

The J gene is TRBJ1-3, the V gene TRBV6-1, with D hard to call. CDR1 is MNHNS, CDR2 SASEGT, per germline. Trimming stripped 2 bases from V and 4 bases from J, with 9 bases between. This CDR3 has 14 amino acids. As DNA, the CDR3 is TGTGCCAGCAGTGAACCAGGTACCGGAAACACCATATATTTT. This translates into CASSEPGTGNTIYF.

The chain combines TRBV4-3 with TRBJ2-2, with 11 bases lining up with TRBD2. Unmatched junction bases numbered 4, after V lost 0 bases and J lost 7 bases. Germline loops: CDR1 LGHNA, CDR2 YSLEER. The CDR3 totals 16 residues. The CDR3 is CASSQETSGVFGELFF. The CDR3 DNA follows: TGCGCCAGCAGCCAAGAGACTAGCGGGGTTTTCGGGGAGCTGTTTTTT.

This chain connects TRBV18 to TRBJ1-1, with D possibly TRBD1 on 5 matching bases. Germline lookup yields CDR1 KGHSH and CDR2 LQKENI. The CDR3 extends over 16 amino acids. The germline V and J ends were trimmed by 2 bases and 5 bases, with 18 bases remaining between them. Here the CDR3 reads CASSPNVGGGWTEAFF. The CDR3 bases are TGTGCCAGCTCACCAAACGTGGGGGGAGGTTGGACTGAAGCTTTCTTT.

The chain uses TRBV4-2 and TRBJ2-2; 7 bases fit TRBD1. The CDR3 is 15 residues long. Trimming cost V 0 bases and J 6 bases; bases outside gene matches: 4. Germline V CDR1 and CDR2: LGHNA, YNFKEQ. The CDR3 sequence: CASSQEEGAAGELFF. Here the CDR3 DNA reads TGTGCCAGCAGCCAAGAAGAGGGGGCAGCCGGGGAGCTGTTTTTT.

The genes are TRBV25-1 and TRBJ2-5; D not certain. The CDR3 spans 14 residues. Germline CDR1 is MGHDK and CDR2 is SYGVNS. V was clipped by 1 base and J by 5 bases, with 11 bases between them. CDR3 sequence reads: CASSELVGLETQYF. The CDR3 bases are TGTGCCAGCAGTGAATTAGTGGGCTTGGAGACCCAGTACTTC.

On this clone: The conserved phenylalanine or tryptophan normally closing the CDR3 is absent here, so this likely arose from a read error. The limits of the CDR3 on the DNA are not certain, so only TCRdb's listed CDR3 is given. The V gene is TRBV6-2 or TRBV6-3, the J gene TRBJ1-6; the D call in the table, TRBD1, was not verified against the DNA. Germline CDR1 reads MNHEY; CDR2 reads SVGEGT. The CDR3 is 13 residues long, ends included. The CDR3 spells CASSYGAGTAFRI.

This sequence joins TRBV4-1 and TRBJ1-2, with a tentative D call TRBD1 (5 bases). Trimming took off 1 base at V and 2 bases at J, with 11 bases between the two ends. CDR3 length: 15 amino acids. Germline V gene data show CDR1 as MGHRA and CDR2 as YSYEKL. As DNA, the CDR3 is TGCGCCAGCAGCCAAGGGGGGGGGATAAACTATGGCTACACCTTC. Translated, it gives CASSQGGGINYGYTF.

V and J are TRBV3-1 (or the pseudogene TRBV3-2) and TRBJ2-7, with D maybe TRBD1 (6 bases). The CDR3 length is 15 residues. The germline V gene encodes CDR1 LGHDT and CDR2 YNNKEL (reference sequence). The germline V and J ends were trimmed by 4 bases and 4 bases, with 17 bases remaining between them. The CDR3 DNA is TGTGCCAGCAGCCTCCGACAGGTAGAAGGGTACGAGCAGTACTTC. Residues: CASSLRQVEGYEQYF.

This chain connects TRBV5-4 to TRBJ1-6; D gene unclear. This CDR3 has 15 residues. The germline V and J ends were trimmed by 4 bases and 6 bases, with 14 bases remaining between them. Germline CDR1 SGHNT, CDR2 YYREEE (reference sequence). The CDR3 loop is CASSQRSFANSPLHF. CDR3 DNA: TGTGCCAGCAGCCAACGCAGTTTTGCTAATTCACCCCTCCACTTT.

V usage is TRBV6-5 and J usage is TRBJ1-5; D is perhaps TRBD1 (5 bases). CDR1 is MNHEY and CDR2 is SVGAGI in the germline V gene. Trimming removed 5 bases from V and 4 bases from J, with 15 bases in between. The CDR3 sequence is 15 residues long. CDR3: CASSRFPRQNQPQHF. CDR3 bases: TGTGCCAGCAGTCGCTTCCCCAGACAGAATCAGCCCCAGCATTTT.